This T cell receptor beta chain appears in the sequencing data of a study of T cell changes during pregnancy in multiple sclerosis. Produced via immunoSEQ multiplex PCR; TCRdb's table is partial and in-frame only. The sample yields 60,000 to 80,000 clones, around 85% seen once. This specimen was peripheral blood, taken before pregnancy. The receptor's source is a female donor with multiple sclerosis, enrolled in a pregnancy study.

The CDR3 is CASSLGGDNNEQFF. The CDR3 bases are TGTGCCAGCAGCTTAGGGGGGGATAACAATGAGCAGTTCTTC. The V call is TRBV11-3, the J call TRBJ2-1; TRBD2 might be the D (6 bases). The germline V gene has CDR1 SGHNT and CDR2 YENEEA. CDR3 length equals 14 residues. Trimming stripped 1 base from V and 5 bases from J, with 9 bases between. The variable domain in full, completed from reference TRBV11-3 and TRBJ2-1, reads EAGVVQSPRYKIIEKKQPVAFWCNPISGHNTLYWYLQNLGQGPELLIRYENEEAVDDSQLPKDRFSAERLKGVDSTLKIQPAELGDSAVYLCASSLGGDNNEQFFGPGTRLTVL.